The TCR beta chain described here comes from a study of siplizumab effects on memory and regulatory T cells. General study results and limits: Major contributors to the alloresponse seemed to be naive T cells, which also appeared more diverse than memory cells. The study did not confirm that proliferating Tregs from siplizumab cultures were suppressive. In siplizumab conditions, mappable alloreactive CD4+ clones averaged 68.8% Treg-derived, against approximately 29% in controls.

TCRdb's copy holds only in-frame clones and misses some; the assay was immunoSEQ multiplex PCR. Counted here are more than 85,000 clones, approximately 92% occurring once; the ten biggest clones make up 1% to 1.5%. With regard to this clone: Its antigen remains unidentified.

Trimming took 7 bases from V and 5 from J, leaving 12 bases between them. The CDR3 sequence is 13 residues long. Germline V lookup: CDR1 MNHEY, CDR2 SVGAGI. Sequencing was carried out using CD4+ T cells sorted from blood. The chain combines TRBV6-5 with TRBJ1-5; D is ambiguous. The receptor comes from a human donor in good health. The CDR3 protein is CASKLREDQPQHF. The CDR3 coding sequence is TGTGCCAGCAAGTTAAGGGAAGATCAGCCCCAGCATTTT.